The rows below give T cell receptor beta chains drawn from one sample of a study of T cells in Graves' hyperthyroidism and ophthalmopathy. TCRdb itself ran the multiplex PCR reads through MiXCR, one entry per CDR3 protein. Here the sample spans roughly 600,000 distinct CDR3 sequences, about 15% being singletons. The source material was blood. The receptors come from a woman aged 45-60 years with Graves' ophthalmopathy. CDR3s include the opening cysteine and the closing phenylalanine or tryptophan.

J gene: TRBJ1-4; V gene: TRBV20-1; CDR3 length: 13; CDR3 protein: CSARDLGREKLFF
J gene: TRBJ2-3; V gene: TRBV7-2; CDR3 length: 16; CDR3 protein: CASSLAVAGAVDTQYF
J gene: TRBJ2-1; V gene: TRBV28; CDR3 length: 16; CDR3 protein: CASSSRLAGVNNEQFF
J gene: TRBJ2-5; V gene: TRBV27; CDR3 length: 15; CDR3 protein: CASSLSRARGETQYF
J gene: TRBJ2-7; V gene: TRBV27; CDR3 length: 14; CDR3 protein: CAGSIGDNSYEQYF
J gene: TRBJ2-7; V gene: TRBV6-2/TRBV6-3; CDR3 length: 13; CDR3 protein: CASLLAGTYEQYF
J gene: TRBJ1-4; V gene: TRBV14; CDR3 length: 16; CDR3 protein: CASSPRMRGSGEKLFF
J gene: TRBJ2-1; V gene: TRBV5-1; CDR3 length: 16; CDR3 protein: CASSPTAGLAGNEQFF
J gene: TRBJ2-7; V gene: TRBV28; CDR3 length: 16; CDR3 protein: CASSFPVRTASYEQYF
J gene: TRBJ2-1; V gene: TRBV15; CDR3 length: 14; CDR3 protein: CATRAGSSYNEQFF
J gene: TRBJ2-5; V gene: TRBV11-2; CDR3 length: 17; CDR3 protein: CASSGHRARGRKETQYF
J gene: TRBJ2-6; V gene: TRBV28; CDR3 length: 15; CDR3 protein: CASSSAGTGANVLTF
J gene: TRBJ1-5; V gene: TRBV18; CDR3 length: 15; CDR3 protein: CASSPGGTNYQPQHF
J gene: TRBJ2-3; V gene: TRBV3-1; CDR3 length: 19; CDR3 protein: CASSQEWASGRAGTDTQYF
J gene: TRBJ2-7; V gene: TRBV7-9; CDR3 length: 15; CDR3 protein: CASSPTGSSSYEQYF
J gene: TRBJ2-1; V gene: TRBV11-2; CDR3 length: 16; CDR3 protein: CASSSRGGRNYNEQFF
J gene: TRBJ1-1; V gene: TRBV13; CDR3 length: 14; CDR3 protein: CASSRDRKNAEAFF
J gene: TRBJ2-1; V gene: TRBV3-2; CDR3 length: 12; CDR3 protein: CASSPSRHEQFF
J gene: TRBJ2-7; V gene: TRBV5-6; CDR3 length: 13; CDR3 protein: CASSLGVNYEQYF
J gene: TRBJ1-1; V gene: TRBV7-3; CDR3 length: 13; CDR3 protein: CASSLRPYDEAFF
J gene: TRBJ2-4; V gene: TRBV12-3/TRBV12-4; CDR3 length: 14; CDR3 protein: CASSFRTGENIQYF
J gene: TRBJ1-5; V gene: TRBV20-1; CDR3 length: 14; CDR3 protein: CSASRTGGTQPQHF
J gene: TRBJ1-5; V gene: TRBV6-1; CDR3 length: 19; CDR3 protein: CASSGVDRFSPVSNQPQHF
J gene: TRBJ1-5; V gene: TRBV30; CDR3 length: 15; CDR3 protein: CAWSESSRADQPQHF
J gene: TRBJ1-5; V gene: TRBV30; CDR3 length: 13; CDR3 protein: CAWSQGANQPQHF
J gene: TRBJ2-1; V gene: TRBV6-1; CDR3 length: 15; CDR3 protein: CASSERDRTHNEQFF
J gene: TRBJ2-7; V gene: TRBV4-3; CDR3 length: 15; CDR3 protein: CASSQEAQKIYEQYF
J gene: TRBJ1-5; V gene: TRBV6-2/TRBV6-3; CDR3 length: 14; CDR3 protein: CASRPTGFNQPQHF
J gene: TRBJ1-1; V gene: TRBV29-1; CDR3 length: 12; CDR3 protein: CSVTGGLTEAFF
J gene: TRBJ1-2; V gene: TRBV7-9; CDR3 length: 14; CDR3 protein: CASSPDSSDYGYTF
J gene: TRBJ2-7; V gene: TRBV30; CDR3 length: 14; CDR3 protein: CAWSLLAGGIEQYF
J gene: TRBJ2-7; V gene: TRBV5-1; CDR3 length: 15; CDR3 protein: CASSLRGGMSYEQYF
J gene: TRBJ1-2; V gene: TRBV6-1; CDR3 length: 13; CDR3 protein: CGGRILLNYGYTF
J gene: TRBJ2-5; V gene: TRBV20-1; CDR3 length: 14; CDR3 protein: CSARDGTAHKTQYF
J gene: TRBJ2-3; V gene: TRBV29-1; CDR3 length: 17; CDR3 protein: CSVEVIRREVEVDTQYF
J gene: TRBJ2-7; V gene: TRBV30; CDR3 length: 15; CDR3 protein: CAWSIGTALSYEQYF